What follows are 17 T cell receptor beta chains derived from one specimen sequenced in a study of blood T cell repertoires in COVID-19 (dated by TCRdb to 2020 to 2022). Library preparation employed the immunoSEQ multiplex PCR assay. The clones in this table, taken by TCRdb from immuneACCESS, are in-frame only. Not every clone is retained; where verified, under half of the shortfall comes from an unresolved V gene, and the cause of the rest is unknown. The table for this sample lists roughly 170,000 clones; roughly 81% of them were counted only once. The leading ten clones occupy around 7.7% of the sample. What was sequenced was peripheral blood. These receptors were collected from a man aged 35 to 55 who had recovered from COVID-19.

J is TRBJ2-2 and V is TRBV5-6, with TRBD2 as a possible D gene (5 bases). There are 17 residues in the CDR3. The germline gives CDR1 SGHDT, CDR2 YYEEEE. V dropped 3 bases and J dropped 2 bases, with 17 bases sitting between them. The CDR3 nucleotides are TGTGCCAGCAGCTCTGGTTACGTCGGACTCAACACCGGGGAGCTGTTTTTT. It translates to CASSSGYVGLNTGELFF.

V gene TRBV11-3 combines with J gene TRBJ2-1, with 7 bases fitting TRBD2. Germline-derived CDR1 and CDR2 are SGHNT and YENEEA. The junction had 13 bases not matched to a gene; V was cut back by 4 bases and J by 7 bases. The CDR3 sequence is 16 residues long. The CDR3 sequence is CASSSAGVRLGNEQFF. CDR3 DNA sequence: TGTGCCAGCAGCTCGGCGGGGGTGCGACTCGGGAATGAGCAGTTCTTC.

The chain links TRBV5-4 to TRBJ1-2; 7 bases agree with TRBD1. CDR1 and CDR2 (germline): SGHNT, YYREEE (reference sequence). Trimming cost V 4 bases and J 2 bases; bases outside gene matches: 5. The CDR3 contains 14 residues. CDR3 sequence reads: CASSPEGQNYGYTF. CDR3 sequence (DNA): TGTGCCAGCAGCCCCGAGGGACAGAACTATGGCTACACCTTC. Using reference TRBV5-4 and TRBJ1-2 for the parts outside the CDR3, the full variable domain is ETGVTQSPTHLIKTRGQQVTLRCSSQSGHNTVSWYQQALGQGPQFIFQYYREEENGRGNFPPRFSGLQFPNYSSELNVNALELDDSALYLCASSPEGQNYGYTFGSGTRLTVV.

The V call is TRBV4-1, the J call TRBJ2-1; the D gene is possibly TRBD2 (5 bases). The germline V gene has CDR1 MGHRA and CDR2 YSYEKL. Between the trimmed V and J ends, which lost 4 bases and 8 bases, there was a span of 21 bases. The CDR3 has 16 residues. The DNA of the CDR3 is TGCGCCAGCAGCCTACCCCCGGAAGGTAGCGTGCATGAGCAGTTCTTC. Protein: CASSLPPEGSVHEQFF.

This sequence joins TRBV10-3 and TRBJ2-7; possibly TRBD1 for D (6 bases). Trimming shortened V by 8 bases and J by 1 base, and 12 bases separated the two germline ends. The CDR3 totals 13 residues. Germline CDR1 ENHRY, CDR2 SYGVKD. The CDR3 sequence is CAIQTQGSYEQYF. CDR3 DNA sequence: TGTGCCATCCAGACGCAGGGGTCCTACGAGCAGTACTTC.

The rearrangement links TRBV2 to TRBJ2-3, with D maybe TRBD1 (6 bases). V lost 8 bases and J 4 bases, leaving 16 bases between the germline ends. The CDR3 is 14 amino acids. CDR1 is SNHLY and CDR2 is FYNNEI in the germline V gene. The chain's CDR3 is CASYSPTGPDTQYF. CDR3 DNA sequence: TGTGCCAGCTACTCACCTACAGGGCCAGATACGCAGTATTTT.

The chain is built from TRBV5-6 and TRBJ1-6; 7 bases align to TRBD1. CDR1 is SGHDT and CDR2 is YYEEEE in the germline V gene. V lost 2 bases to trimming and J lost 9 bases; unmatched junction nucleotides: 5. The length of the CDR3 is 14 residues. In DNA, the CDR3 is TGTGCCAGCAGCTTTCGTAGGGGGCTTTCACCCCTCCACTTT. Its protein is CASSFRRGLSPLHF.

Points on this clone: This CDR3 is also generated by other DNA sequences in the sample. CDR3: CASSLAQGYEQYF. CDR3 coding DNA: TGTGCCAGCAGCTTAGCCCAGGGTTACGAGCAGTACTTC. This chain links TRBV7-9 with TRBJ2-7; D perhaps matches TRBD1 (5 bases). The ends were cut back, 0 bases at V and 4 bases at J, with 7 bases in the middle. The germline gives CDR1 SEHNR, CDR2 FQNEAQ (reference sequence). The CDR3 totals 13 residues.

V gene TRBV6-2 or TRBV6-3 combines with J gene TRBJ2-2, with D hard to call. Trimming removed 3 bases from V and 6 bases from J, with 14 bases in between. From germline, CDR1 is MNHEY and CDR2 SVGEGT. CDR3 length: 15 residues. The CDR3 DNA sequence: TGTGCCAGCAGTTATCGTCCGGGTTTCGCCGGGGAGCTGTTTTTT. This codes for CASSYRPGFAGELFF.

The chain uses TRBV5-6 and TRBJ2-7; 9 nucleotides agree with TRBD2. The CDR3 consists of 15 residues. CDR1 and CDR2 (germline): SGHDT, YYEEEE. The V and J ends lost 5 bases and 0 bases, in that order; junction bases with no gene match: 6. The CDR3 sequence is CASRLLAGSSYEQYF. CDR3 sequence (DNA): TGTGCCAGCAGACTGCTAGCGGGGAGCTCCTACGAGCAGTACTTC.

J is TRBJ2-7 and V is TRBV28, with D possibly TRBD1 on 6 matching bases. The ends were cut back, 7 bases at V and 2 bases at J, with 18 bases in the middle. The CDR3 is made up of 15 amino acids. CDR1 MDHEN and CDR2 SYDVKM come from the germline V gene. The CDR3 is CASTVPGHETYEQYF. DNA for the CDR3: TGTGCCAGCACCGTCCCGGGACATGAAACCTACGAGCAGTACTTC.

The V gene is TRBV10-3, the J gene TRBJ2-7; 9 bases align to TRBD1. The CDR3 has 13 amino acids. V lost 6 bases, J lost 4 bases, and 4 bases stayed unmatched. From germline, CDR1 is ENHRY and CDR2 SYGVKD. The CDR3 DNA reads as TGTGCCATCAGCCCGGGACAGGGATACGAGCAGTACTTC. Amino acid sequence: CAISPGQGYEQYF.

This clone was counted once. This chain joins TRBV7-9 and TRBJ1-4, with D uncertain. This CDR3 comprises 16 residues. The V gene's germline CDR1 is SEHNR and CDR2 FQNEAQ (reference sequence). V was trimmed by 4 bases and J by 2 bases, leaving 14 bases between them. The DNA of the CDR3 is TGTGCCAGCAGCTCAGAGTCCACAGCCACTAATGAAAAACTGTTTTTT. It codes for CASSSESTATNEKLFF.

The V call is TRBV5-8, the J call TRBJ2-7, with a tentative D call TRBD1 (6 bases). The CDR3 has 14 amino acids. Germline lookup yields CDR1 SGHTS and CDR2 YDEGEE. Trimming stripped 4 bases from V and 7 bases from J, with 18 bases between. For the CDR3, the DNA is TGTGCCAGCAGCGGCCGGGACACTACTAGGGAGCAGTACTTC. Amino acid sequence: CASSGRDTTREQYF.

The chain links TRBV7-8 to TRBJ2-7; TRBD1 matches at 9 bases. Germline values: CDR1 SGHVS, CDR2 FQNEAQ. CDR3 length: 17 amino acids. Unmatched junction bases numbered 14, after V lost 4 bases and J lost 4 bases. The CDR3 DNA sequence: TGTGCCAGCAGCTCGACGGGACAGGGAAAGGGGTCTTACGAGCAGTACTTC. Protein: CASSSTGQGKGSYEQYF.

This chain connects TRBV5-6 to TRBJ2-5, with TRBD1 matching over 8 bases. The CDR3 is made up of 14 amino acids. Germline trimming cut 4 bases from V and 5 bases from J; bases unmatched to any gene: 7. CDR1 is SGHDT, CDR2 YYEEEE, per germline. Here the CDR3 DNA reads TGTGCCAGCAGCAAACAGGGGGTAGCGGAGACCCAGTACTTC. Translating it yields CASSKQGVAETQYF.

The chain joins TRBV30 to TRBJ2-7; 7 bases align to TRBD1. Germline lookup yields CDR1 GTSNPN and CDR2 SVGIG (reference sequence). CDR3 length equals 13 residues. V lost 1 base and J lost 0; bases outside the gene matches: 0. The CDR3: CAWSAGGSYEQYF. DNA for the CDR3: TGTGCCTGGAGTGCAGGGGGCTCCTACGAGCAGTACTTC.